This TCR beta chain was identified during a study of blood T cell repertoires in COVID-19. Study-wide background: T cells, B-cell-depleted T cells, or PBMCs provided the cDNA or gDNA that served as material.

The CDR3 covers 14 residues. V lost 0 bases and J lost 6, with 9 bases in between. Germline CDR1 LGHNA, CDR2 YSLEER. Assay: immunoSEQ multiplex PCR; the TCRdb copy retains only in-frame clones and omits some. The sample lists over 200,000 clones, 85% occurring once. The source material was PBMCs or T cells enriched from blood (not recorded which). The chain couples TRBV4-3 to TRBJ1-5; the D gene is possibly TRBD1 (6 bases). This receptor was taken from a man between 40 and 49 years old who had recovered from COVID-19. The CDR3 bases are TGCGCCAGCAGCCAAGATTCAGGGGTTCAGCCCCAGCATTTT. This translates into CASSQDSGVQPQHF.